Listed below are T cell receptor beta chains from one sample, sequenced in a study of identifying expanded T cells in peripheral blood. Profiling relied on immunoSEQ multiplex PCR, and the TCRdb table lists in-frame clones only, not all of them. There are 95,000 to 150,000 clones in the sample; around 84% occur only once, and roughly 3.3% lies in the top ten. The sample taken for sequencing was blood. The receptors originated from a person between 18 and 70 years old in good health. The CDR3 runs from the conserved cysteine through the conserved F or W. A D gene is named only where the DNA matches it firmly. Some rows mark clone size as missing; the rest say once, few, many or name a class of expanded clone.

.,TRBD1,TRBV7-2,TRBJ1-5,TGTGCCAGCAGCTTAGTGGTCCCTAACGACAGGGAACAACAGCCCCAGCATTTT,CASSLVVPNDREQQPQHF
.,.,TRBV5-1,TRBJ2-3,TGCGCCAGCAGCGAGACCCCCGGGTGGACAGATACGCAGTATTTT,CASSETPGWTDTQYF
.,TRBD1,TRBV5-1,TRBJ2-1,TGCGCCAGCAGCTTGGCCCCGGGACAGGGATACAATGAGCAGTTCTTC,CASSLAPGQGYNEQFF
.,.,TRBV6-6,TRBJ2-7,TGTGCCAGCTTCAGGGAGGACTACGAGCAGTACTTC,CASFREDYEQYF
once,.,TRBV10-3,TRBJ2-7,TGTGCCATCAGTACCACTACGCACCACGAGCAGTACTTC,CAISTTTHHEQYF
.,.,TRBV5-4,TRBJ2-7,TGTGCCAGCAGCATGGACTTCGGAGGGGAGCAGTACTTC,CASSMDFGGEQYF
.,TRBD2,TRBV9,TRBJ2-3,TGTGCCAGCAGTTCAGCGGGGGCCGGCACAGATACGCAGTATTTT,CASSSAGAGTDTQYF
.,TRBD2,TRBV19,TRBJ2-1,TGTGCCAGTAGTTTGTCTAGCGGGGGACCGAGCTCCTACAATGAGCAGTTCTTC,CASSLSSGGPSSYNEQFF
.,.,TRBV27,TRBJ1-2,TGTGCCAGCAGTTTGTTGCAGGGCTATGGCTACACCTTC,CASSLLQGYGYTF
.,.,TRBV6-1,TRBJ1-2,TGTGCCAGCAGACAAGGCGGGTACTATGGCTACACCTTC,CASRQGGYYGYTF
.,.,TRBV7-6,TRBJ1-5,TGTGCCAGCAGTAGGGGGGGTTCGGATCAGCCCCAGCATTTT,CASSRGGSDQPQHF
.,TRBD1,TRBV27,TRBJ2-1,TGTGCCAGCAGTCCCTCACAGGGGACACCGATCCAGTTCTTC,CASSPSQGTPIQFF
.,TRBD2,TRBV2,TRBJ2-3,TGTGCCAGCTATCGAGCGGGGATGACAGATACGCAGTATTTT,CASYRAGMTDTQYF
.,.,TRBV5-1,TRBJ1-6,TGCGCCAGCAGCTTGGACCTCAGTAGCTCCTATAATTCACCCCTCCACTTT,CASSLDLSSSYNSPLHF
.,.,TRBV7-2,TRBJ2-5,TGTGCCAGCAGCTTAGGGGAGGCCGAGACCCAGTACTTC,CASSLGEAETQYF
.,.,TRBV11-3,TRBJ2-7,TGTGCCAGCAGCTTAGTTTTTGGGGCCTACGAGCAGTACTTC,CASSLVFGAYEQYF
.,.,TRBV30,TRBJ1-3,TGTGCCTGGAGTGTAAGGGAGCGGGTCAGAACTGGAAACACCATATATTTT,CAWSVRERVRTGNTIYF
.,.,TRBV9,TRBJ1-1,TGTGCCAGCAGCGCGGGGACCGCATATGAAGCTTTCTTT,CASSAGTAYEAFF
.,TRBD2,TRBV11-2,TRBJ2-3,TGTGCCAGCAGCTTAGATTGGCTAGCGGGGGCCCAGGAGTATTTT,CASSLDWLAGAQEYF
.,.,TRBV5-1,TRBJ1-5,TGCGCCAGCAGCCAAGACAGGAATCAGCCCCAGCATTTT,CASSQDRNQPQHF
.,TRBD1,TRBV19,TRBJ1-6,TGTGCCAGTAGTGTCCGACAGGGCTCACCCCTCCACTTT,CASSVRQGSPLHF
.,.,TRBV19,TRBJ2-4,TGTGCCAGTAGTATTAGAAGGGGGAACCTTTGGGACATTCAGTACTTC,CASSIRRGNLWDIQYF
few,TRBD1,TRBV6-6,TRBJ1-4,TGTGCCAGCAGCGGGACAGGGCGAGAACTGTTTTTT,CASSGTGRELFF
few,.,TRBV6-1,TRBJ1-5,TGTGCCAGCCTTGGACTGAACAATCAGCCCCAGCATTTT,CASLGLNNQPQHF
.,TRBD1,TRBV29-1,TRBJ1-1,TGCAGCGCTGGGACAGGGCTAAACACTGAAGCTTTCTTT,CSAGTGLNTEAFF
.,.,TRBV11-2,TRBJ1-1,TGTGCCAGCAGCGCCCAGGGGAGTGGAACTGAAGCTTTCTTT,CASSAQGSGTEAFF
few,.,TRBV6-1,TRBJ1-1,TGTGCCAGCAGCTTACTCATGAACACTGAAGCTTTCTTT,CASSLLMNTEAFF
.,TRBD1,TRBV18,TRBJ1-1,TGTGCCAGCTCACCCCCGGGACAGTACACTGAAGCTTTCTTT,CASSPPGQYTEAFF
once,.,TRBV5-1,TRBJ2-7,TGCGCCAGCAGCTTGTCGACGGGACCCACCCAACTCGAGCAGTACTTC,CASSLSTGPTQLEQYF
many,TRBD1,TRBV7-2,TRBJ1-2,TGTGCCAGCAGCCGACAGGGGGCGGGAGGCTACACCTTC,CASSRQGAGGYTF
.,.,TRBV25-1,TRBJ1-1,TGTGCCAGCAGTGAATTACGGGGTTTGGGGGACACTGAAGCTTTCTTT,CASSELRGLGDTEAFF
.,.,TRBV5-4,TRBJ2-5,TGTGCCAGCAGCCATCGGAGGACAGAACAAGAGACCCAGTACTTC,CASSHRRTEQETQYF
.,.,TRBV7-6,TRBJ1-6,TGTGCCAGCAGCCGGGGAAAGAGCTCCTATAATTCACCCCTCCACTTT,CASSRGKSSYNSPLHF
.,TRBD1,TRBV2,TRBJ2-7,TGTGCCAGCAGTGAACCAGCCCGGCGGACAGGGAGATACGAGCAGTACTTC,CASSEPARRTGRYEQYF
.,TRBD2,TRBV27,TRBJ2-1,TGTGCCAGCAGTTTACGGCGGGGGTCGTACAATGAGCAGTTCTTC,CASSLRRGSYNEQFF
.,TRBD1,TRBV4-1,TRBJ1-2,TGCGCCAGCAGCCAGGCAACCGGGACAGACAACTATGGCTACACCTTC,CASSQATGTDNYGYTF
.,TRBD2,TRBV4-1,TRBJ2-7,TGCGCCAGCAGCCAGTTTTTCCGGGGAGGGGACTTGCACGAGCAGTACTTC,CASSQFFRGGDLHEQYF
few,TRBD1,TRBV2,TRBJ1-5,TGTGCCAGCAGGGGGACAGGAAATCAGCCCCAGCATTTT,CASRGTGNQPQHF
.,.,TRBV4-3,TRBJ1-2,TGCGCCAGCAGCCGAACGGGGGGGAATGGCTACACCTTC,CASSRTGGNGYTF
.,TRBD1,TRBV5-4,TRBJ2-5,TGTGCCAGCAGGCGAACAGGGGGCGCGGGAGAGACCCAGTACTTC,CASRRTGGAGETQYF
.,TRBD1,TRBV7-9,TRBJ2-1,TGTGCCAGCAGGGACAGGGTGAATGAGCAGTTCTTC,CASRDRVNEQFF
.,.,TRBV7-2,TRBJ1-2,TGTGCCAGCAGCTTCGGGTCTGGCTACACCTTC,CASSFGSGYTF
once,.,TRBV4-1,TRBJ2-7,TGCGCCAGCAGCCCAGACCGGGCCGCAAGGTTCTACGAGCAGTACTTC,CASSPDRAARFYEQYF
.,TRBD1,TRBV7-6,TRBJ2-3,TGTGCCAGCAGCCCGAGCGGACAGGGGTCTACAGATACGCAGTATTTT,CASSPSGQGSTDTQYF
.,.,TRBV19,TRBJ1-5,TGTGCCAGTACTCGGAGGACATCTCTTGCGGGCAATCAGCCCCAGCATTTT,CASTRRTSLAGNQPQHF
.,.,TRBV5-1,TRBJ2-5,TGCGCCAGCAGCTTGATGAGATCCCTCCAAGAGACCCAGTACTTC,CASSLMRSLQETQYF
.,.,TRBV5-4,TRBJ1-2,TGTGCCAGCAGCTTGCCTGACATCCGTCGTGGCTACACCTTC,CASSLPDIRRGYTF
few,.,TRBV7-9,TRBJ1-2,TGTGCCAGCAGCCCGGACAACCCCAATGGCTACACCTTC,CASSPDNPNGYTF
.,.,TRBV6-5,TRBJ2-7,TGTGCCAGCAGTTATCGGGCAGGTAGCTCCTACGAGCAGTACTTC,CASSYRAGSSYEQYF
.,.,TRBV19,TRBJ2-7,TGTGCCAGTAGTAGTTGGCAGAGCTCCTACGAGCAGTACTTC,CASSSWQSSYEQYF